The 20 T cell receptor beta chains presented below share a single source sample, sequenced in a study of early stage breast cancer tumors. Method: immunoSEQ multiplex PCR; TCRdb's copy keeps in-frame clones and lacks some. This table has fewer than 30,000 clones, roughly 50% appearing once. Sequencing was carried out using breast tumor tissue. The receptor source for this set is a person aged 45 to 59 with breast cancer.

The gene calls are TRBV10-3 and TRBJ2-6; the D gene is possibly TRBD1 (5 bases). Germline V gene sequence: CDR1 ENHRY, CDR2 SYGVKD. The V and J ends lost 5 bases and 0 bases respectively, with 23 bases between them. The length of the CDR3 is 20 residues. DNA for the CDR3: TGTGCCATCAGTCGGCGCCAGGGTGGGCTGCCCGACTCTGGGGCCAACGTCCTGACTTTC. Translated, it gives CAISRRQGGLPDSGANVLTF.

The rearrangement uses TRBV21-1 and TRBJ2-3; TRBD2 is the table's D call and was not checked against the DNA. TRBV21-1 has pseudogene status. CDR3 length equals 18 residues. The CDR3 nucleotides read TGTGCCAGCAGCCCTTGGTGGTTGGGACTAGCGGGAGGGTATACGCAGTATTTT. As protein: CASSPWWLGLAGGYTQYF.

CDR3 DNA sequence: TGCGCCAGCAGCTTAGACATCGGCTATGGCTACACCTTC. It codes for CASSLDIGYGYTF. The rearrangement links TRBV5-1 to TRBJ1-2; unclear D gene. In germline, CDR1 is SGHRS, CDR2 YFSETQ. This CDR3 has 13 amino acids. The germline V and J ends were trimmed by 2 bases and 4 bases, with 9 bases remaining between them.

The chain is built from TRBV7-9 and TRBJ1-5; 9 nucleotides align to TRBD1. Germline CDR1 reads SEHNR; CDR2 reads FQNEAQ (reference sequence). This CDR3 is 15 amino acids long. V was pared by 5 bases and J by 3 bases, with 5 bases of the junction left unmatched. CDR3 loop: CASSIGTGNNQPQHF. Here the CDR3 DNA reads TGTGCCAGCAGCATCGGGACAGGGAACAATCAGCCCCAGCATTTT.

The rearrangement uses TRBV6-1 and TRBJ1-1; no reliable D call. CDR3 length equals 15 residues. CDR1 MNHNS and CDR2 SASEGT come from the germline V gene. The ends were cut back, 6 bases at V and 2 bases at J, with 16 bases in the middle. The CDR3 protein is CASSPLSPPNTEAFF. The CDR3 DNA is TGTGCCAGCAGCCCACTAAGCCCTCCCAACACTGAAGCTTTCTTT.

The chain has TRBV6-6 and TRBJ2-3, with TRBD2 matching over 10 bases. Germline V gene data show CDR1 as MNHNY and CDR2 as SVGAGI (reference sequence). There are 15 residues in the CDR3. With 7 bases clipped from V and 5 bases from J, the junction kept 9 bases outside the gene matches. CDR3 residues: CASTEILAGEDTQYF. As DNA, the CDR3 is TGTGCCAGCACCGAAATTCTAGCGGGAGAAGATACGCAGTATTTT.

A word on this clone: The junction differs from germline at one of its ends, possibly a read error. V and J are TRBV7-7 and TRBJ2-3, with TRBD1 as a possible D gene (7 bases). CDR3 size: 12 residues. CDR1 is SSHAT, CDR2 FNYEAQ, per germline (reference sequence). CDR3 coding DNA: TGTGCTAGCAGCTTAGGAGGGGGCCCGCAGTATTTT. This gives the protein CASSLGGGPQYF.

This chain connects TRBV19 to TRBJ2-2; TRBD1 agrees at 10 bases. Losses at the gene ends were 9 bases for V and 5 bases for J; bases not matched to a gene: 9. Germline assignment: CDR1 LNHDA and CDR2 SQIVND (reference sequence). This CDR3 comprises 15 residues. The CDR3 DNA sequence: TGTGCCAGCAACCCGGGACAGGGGAAGACCGGGGAGCTGTTTTTT. This sequence encodes CASNPGQGKTGELFF.

This clone was recorded only once. V is TRBV7-2 and J is TRBJ2-6; D remains ambiguous. CDR3 length: 13 amino acids. CDR1 and CDR2 (germline): SGHTA, FQGNSA. Trimming left V 5 bases short and J 4 bases short, with 6 bases between. CDR3 in amino acids: CASSAAGANVLTF. In nucleotides, the CDR3 is TGTGCCAGCAGCGCCGCCGGGGCCAACGTCCTGACTTTC.

The chain joins TRBV5-4 to TRBJ2-3, with D unresolved. The CDR3 runs 14 residues. The ends were cut back, 0 bases at V and 0 bases at J, with 5 bases in the middle. Germline CDR1 and CDR2: SGHNT and YYREEE (reference sequence). CDR3 coding DNA: TGTGCCAGCAGCTTGGTGGGCAGCACAGATACGCAGTATTTT. As protein: CASSLVGSTDTQYF.

For this clone: A read error may account for a junction end that differs from germline. The chain has TRBV7-3 and TRBJ2-1; D uncertain. The V gene's germline CDR1 is SGHTA and CDR2 FQGTGA. The CDR3 spans 15 residues. The CDR3 DNA reads TGTGCCAGCAGTTTAAATTGGGCCGGCCGGTATGAGCAGTTCTTC. This gives the protein CASSLNWAGRYEQFF.

CDR3 sequence reads: CASSRGLAGGPSSYNEQFF. The CDR3 region has the DNA TGTGCCAGCAGCAGGGGACTAGCGGGAGGGCCGAGCTCCTACAATGAGCAGTTCTTC. The J gene is TRBJ2-1, the V gene TRBV13; TRBD2 aligns across 16 bases. This CDR3 region has 19 residues. The junction had 7 bases not matched to a gene; V was cut back by 5 bases and J by 0 bases. Germline CDR1 reads PRHDT; CDR2 reads FYEKMQ (reference sequence). The entire variable domain, with the rest obtained from reference TRBV13 and TRBJ2-1, is as follows: AAGVIQSPRHLIKEKRETATLKCYPIPRHDTVYWYQQGPGQDPQFLISFYEKMQSDKGSIPDRFSAQQFSDYHSELNMSSLELGDSALYFCASSRGLAGGPSSYNEQFFGPGTRLTVL.

The CDR3 reads CSVDEGRDIQYF. CDR3 sequence (DNA): TGCAGCGTTGACGAGGGGCGAGACATTCAGTACTTC. V usage is TRBV29-1 and J usage is TRBJ2-4, with D tentatively TRBD1 or TRBD2 (5 bases each). The CDR3 is 12 amino acids. Trimming stripped 3 bases from V and 8 bases from J, with 11 bases between. Germline assignment: CDR1 SQVTM and CDR2 ANQGSEA. Using reference TRBV29-1 and TRBJ2-4 for the parts outside the CDR3, the full variable domain is SAVISQKPSRDICQRGTSLTIQCQVDSQVTMMFWYRQQPGQSLTLIATANQGSEATYESGFVIDKFPISRPNLTFSTLTVSNMSPEDSSIYLCSVDEGRDIQYFGAGTRLSVL.

This clone was counted only a few times. The V call is TRBV7-6, the J call TRBJ1-1; TRBD1 is a possible D gene (6 bases). The CDR3 has 13 residues. Germline assignment: CDR1 SGHVS and CDR2 FNYEAQ. Trimming pared 5 bases from V and 7 bases from J, leaving 14 bases between. CDR3 region: CASSLSRGGEAFF. In nucleotides, the CDR3 is TGTGCCAGCAGCCTAAGCAGGGGCGGTGAAGCTTTCTTT.

This clone turned up a few times. CDR3 coding DNA: TGCGCCAGCAGCTTGCTGCAACTAGCGGGGTATTACAATGAGCAGTTCTTC. Amino acid sequence: CASSLLQLAGYYNEQFF. The chain recombines TRBV5-1 with TRBJ2-1, with 10 bases fitting TRBD2. CDR3 length: 17 residues. The V gene end was trimmed by 1 base and the J gene end by 4 bases; junction bases not matched to a gene: 8. Germline assignment: CDR1 SGHRS and CDR2 YFSETQ.

The rearrangement uses TRBV7-8 and TRBJ2-5, with 11 bases aligning to TRBD2. CDR3 length equals 16 residues. The junction had 6 bases not matched to a gene; V was cut back by 5 bases and J by 1 base. In germline, CDR1 is SGHVS, CDR2 FQNEAQ. CDR3 residues: CASSRTSGSPQETQYF. CDR3 DNA: TGTGCCAGCAGCCGAACTAGCGGGAGCCCCCAAGAGACCCAGTACTTC.

This clone has only one observation. The CDR3 is CASSAYSRSYEQYF. DNA for the CDR3: TGTGCCAGCAGCGCTTACTCAAGATCCTACGAGCAGTACTTC. The chain links TRBV9 to TRBJ2-7; D uncertain. V was clipped by 3 bases and J by 1 base, with 11 bases between them. The CDR3 length is 14 residues. Germline V lookup: CDR1 SGDLS, CDR2 YYNGEE.

V gene TRBV27 combines with J gene TRBJ2-7, with D possibly TRBD2 on 6 matching bases. The CDR3 length is 13 residues. V was shortened by 5 bases and J by 2 bases, with 10 bases between the two germline ends. Germline V gene lookup returns CDR1 MNHEY and CDR2 SMNVEV (reference sequence). CDR3 loop: CASSPDYPYEQYF. In DNA, the CDR3 is TGTGCCAGCAGTCCGGACTATCCCTACGAGCAGTACTTC.

A few counts support this clone. The rearrangement joins TRBV7-9 to TRBJ2-7; D not resolved. The CDR3 is 13 residues long. The V end lost 5 bases, the J end lost 0 bases, and 8 bases lay between the germline ends. CDR1 SEHNR and CDR2 FQNEAQ come from the germline V gene (reference sequence). The CDR3, as DNA: TGTGCCAGCAGCGACGCCACCTCCTACGAGCAGTACTTC. The encoded protein is CASSDATSYEQYF.

The chain carries TRBV5-5 and TRBJ2-1; TRBD2 matches 9 bases. Per the germline V gene, CDR1 is SGHKS and CDR2 is YYEKEE (reference sequence). This CDR3 spans 17 amino acids. Trimming removed 4 bases from V and 0 bases from J; junction bases left unmatched: 8. The CDR3 nucleotides are TGTGCCAGCAGCCTCGGCGGGGGGGCAAGCTCCTACAATGAGCAGTTCTTC. Its translation: CASSLGGGASSYNEQFF.